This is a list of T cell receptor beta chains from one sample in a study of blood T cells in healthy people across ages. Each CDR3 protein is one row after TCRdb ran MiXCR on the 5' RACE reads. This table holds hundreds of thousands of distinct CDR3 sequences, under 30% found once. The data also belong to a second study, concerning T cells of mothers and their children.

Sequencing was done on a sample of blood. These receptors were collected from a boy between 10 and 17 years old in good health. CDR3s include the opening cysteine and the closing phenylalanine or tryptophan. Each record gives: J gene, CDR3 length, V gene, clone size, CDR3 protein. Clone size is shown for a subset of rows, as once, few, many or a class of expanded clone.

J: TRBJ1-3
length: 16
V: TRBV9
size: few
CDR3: CASSPWTGVSGNTIYF

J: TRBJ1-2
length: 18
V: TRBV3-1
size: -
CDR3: CASSQPWTSSVRIDGYTF

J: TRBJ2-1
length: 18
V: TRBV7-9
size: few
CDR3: CASSLGVLKGGSYNEQFF

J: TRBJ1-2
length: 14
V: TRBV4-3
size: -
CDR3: CASSQQGIGYGYTF

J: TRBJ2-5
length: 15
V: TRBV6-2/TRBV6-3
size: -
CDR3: CASSASHRPEETQYF

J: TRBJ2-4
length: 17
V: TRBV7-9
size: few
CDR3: CASSLTPGTTGKNIQYF

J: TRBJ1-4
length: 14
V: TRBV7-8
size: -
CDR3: CASSFLGTNEKLFF

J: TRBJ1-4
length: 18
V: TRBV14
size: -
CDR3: CASSHTRRASATNEKLFF

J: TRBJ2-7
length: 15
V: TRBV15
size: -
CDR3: CATSRITGGLDEQYF

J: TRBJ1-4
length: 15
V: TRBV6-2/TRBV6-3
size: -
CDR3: CASSNAPQTNEKLFF

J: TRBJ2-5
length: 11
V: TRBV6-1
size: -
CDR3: CASASAETQYF

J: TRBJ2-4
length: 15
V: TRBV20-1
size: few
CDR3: CSARDSGTTKNIQYF

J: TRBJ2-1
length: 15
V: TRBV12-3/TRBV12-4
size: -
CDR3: CASSFWRVGYNEQFF

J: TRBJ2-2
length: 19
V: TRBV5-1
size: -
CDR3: CASSLRDRGGGFVAGELFF

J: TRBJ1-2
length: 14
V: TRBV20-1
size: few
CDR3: CSARGTGEAYGYTF

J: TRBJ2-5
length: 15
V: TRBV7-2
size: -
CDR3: CASSSPLADQETQYF

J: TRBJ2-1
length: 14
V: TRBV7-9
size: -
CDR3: CASSFYPGGNEQFF

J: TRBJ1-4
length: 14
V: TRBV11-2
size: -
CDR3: CASSLVAGGEKLFF

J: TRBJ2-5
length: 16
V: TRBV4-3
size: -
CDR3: CASSQDLTTSIGTQYF

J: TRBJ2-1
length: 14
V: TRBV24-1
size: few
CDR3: CATSEPGTGNEQFF

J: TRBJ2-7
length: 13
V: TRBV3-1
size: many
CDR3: CASSQVREEGQYF

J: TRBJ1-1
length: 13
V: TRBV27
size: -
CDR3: CASSFSANTEAFF

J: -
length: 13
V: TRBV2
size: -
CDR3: CASRVGERYEQYF